The 23 T cell receptor beta chains below all came from one sample that was sequenced in a study of T cells in localized non-small cell lung cancer. Produced via immunoSEQ multiplex PCR; TCRdb's table is partial and in-frame only. Of a few thousand clones in the sample, 34% were seen once. Sequencing used lung tumor tissue, obtained before any cancer treatment. The receptors originated from a man aged 40 to 69 with stage II squamous cell lung carcinoma.

The J gene is TRBJ2-6, the V gene TRBV6-8, with a possible D match to TRBD1 (5 bases). V dropped 6 bases and J dropped 0 bases, with 9 bases sitting between them. The CDR3 contains 15 residues. Germline values: CDR1 MNHGY, CDR2 SAAAGT. The CDR3 nucleotides read TGTGCCAGCAGGTTACAGGACTCTGGGGCCAACGTCCTGACTTTC. It encodes CASRLQDSGANVLTF.

This rearrangement joins TRBV19 to TRBJ1-1; D uncertain. Germline CDR1 LNHDA, CDR2 SQIVND (reference sequence). The V end lost 1 base, the J end lost 0 bases, and 9 bases lay between the germline ends. This CDR3 contains 15 residues. The CDR3 sequence is CASSIGRGLNTEAFF. CDR3 nucleotide sequence: TGTGCCAGTAGTATAGGGCGCGGGTTGAACACTGAAGCTTTCTTT. Combining the CDR3 with reference TRBV19 and TRBJ1-1 gives the whole variable domain DGGITQSPKYLFRKEGQNVTLSCEQNLNHDAMYWYRQDPGQGLRLIYYSQIVNDFQKGDIAEGYSVSREKKESFPLTVTSAQKNPTAFYLCASSIGRGLNTEAFFGQGTRLTVV.

The CDR3 sequence: CASSPKGGSYEQYF. The CDR3 region has the DNA TGCGCCAGCAGCCCGAAGGGAGGATCCTACGAGCAGTACTTC. The chain has TRBV5-1 and TRBJ2-7; tentative D call: TRBD2 (6 bases). The CDR3 loop spans 14 amino acids. Germline lookup yields CDR1 SGHRS and CDR2 YFSETQ. Between the trimmed V and J ends, which lost 4 bases and 1 base, there was a span of 12 bases.

The genes are TRBV6-8 and TRBJ1-2, with 7 bases aligning to TRBD1. Germline V gene data show CDR1 as MNHGY and CDR2 as SAAAGT. This CDR3 comprises 17 residues. The V segment lost 10 bases and the J segment 4 bases; nucleotides outside the gene matches: 21. This chain's CDR3 is CAIRGVEGARTPYGYTF. As DNA, the CDR3 is TGTGCCATCAGGGGGGTAGAGGGGGCGCGGACCCCCTATGGCTACACCTTC.

This sequence joins TRBV30 and TRBJ1-1, with TRBD1 as a possible D gene (5 bases). The CDR3 is made up of 14 amino acids. The germline V and J ends were trimmed by 1 base and 5 bases, with 14 bases remaining between them. Germline CDR1 and CDR2: GTSNPN and SVGIG (reference sequence). The CDR3 nucleotides are TGTGCCTGGAGTGAAGGGGCACGGGGAACTGAAGCTTTCTTT. Translation gives CAWSEGARGTEAFF.

This clone was detected only a few times. This chain joins TRBV12-2 and TRBJ2-3. TRBV12-2 is classified as a pseudogene. The CDR3 sequence is 15 residues long. The CDR3 region has the DNA TGTGCCGGGGTAACAAGGGGAGTACGTGCAGATACGCAGTATTTT. It is translated as CAGVTRGVRADTQYF.

This chain links TRBV23-1 with TRBJ2-1; TRBD2 agrees at 7 bases. TRBV23-1 is annotated as an ORF whose role is uncertain. This CDR3 contains 14 residues. With V trimmed by 6 bases and J by 4 bases, 6 bases remained unmatched. CDR3 DNA sequence: TGCGCCAGCAGCCCGACTAGCCGATACAATGAGCAGTTCTTC. Translation: CASSPTSRYNEQFF.

The rearrangement uses TRBV14 and TRBJ2-7; weak D call: TRBD2 (6 bases). V lost 0 bases and J 7 bases, leaving 7 bases between the germline ends. CDR1 and CDR2 (germline): SGHDN, FVKESK. The CDR3 contains 12 residues. The CDR3 sequence is CASSQERGEQYF. The CDR3 bases are TGTGCCAGCAGCCAAGAACGGGGGGAGCAGTACTTC.

This clone is judged medium-sized. In DNA, the CDR3 is TGTGCCACCAGCAGAGACCGCAACTCCTACGAGCAGTACTTC. This gives the protein CATSRDRNSYEQYF. The chain has TRBV15 and TRBJ2-7; no clear D. This CDR3 contains 14 residues. V was pared by 0 bases and J by 0 bases, with 6 bases between. Germline V lookup: CDR1 LNHNV, CDR2 YYDKDF (reference sequence).

The V and J genes are TRBV29-1 and TRBJ2-7, with 7 bases fitting TRBD1. Trimming at V came to 6 bases and at J to 4 bases, leaving 21 bases not matched to a gene. Germline V gives CDR1 SQVTM, CDR2 ANQGSEA. The CDR3 spans 17 residues. The CDR3 nucleotides read TGCAGCGTGGAGGCTCTTAACCCGGGACAGCTACTTTACGAGCAGTACTTC. This sequence encodes CSVEALNPGQLLYEQYF.

V and J are TRBV19 and TRBJ1-2; no clear D. Germline CDR1 and CDR2: LNHDA and SQIVND (reference sequence). The CDR3 length is 15 residues. Trimming shortened V by 6 bases and J by 4 bases, and 18 bases separated the two germline ends. CDR3 protein: CASRAGDSPLYGYTF. The CDR3 DNA follows: TGTGCCAGTAGGGCTGGGGATTCGCCGCTCTATGGCTACACCTTC.

The chain couples TRBV30 to TRBJ1-1; possible D gene TRBD1, 6 bases. Germline V gene data show CDR1 as GTSNPN and CDR2 as SVGIG (reference sequence). V dropped 3 bases and J dropped 7 bases, with 15 bases sitting between them. The CDR3 runs to 13 residues. CDR3 in amino acids: CAWSASRTVEAFF. In DNA, the CDR3 is TGTGCCTGGAGCGCCTCCCGGACAGTTGAAGCTTTCTTT.

V and J are TRBV11-3 and TRBJ1-1, with D unresolved. This CDR3 comprises 17 residues. Trimming left V 4 bases short and J 0 bases short, with 18 bases between. CDR1 is SGHNT and CDR2 is YENEEA in the germline V gene. Written as DNA, the CDR3 is TGTGCCAGCAGCTCCACACTGGCGGAGATTATGAACACTGAAGCTTTCTTT. This gives the protein CASSSTLAEIMNTEAFF.

This chain joins TRBV6-8 and TRBJ2-7, with 7 bases lining up with TRBD1. The CDR3 spans 15 residues. In germline, CDR1 is MNHGY, CDR2 SAAAGT. Trimming removed 4 bases from V and 4 bases from J; junction bases left unmatched: 10. CDR3 coding DNA: TGTGCCAGCAGTTTAAGTCGACAGGGTGGGTACGAGCAGTACTTC. It translates to CASSLSRQGGYEQYF.

This chain links TRBV30 with TRBJ1-1, with 9 bases that match TRBD1. V lost 5 bases, J lost 6 bases, and 4 bases stayed unmatched. Germline CDR1 and CDR2: GTSNPN and SVGIG (reference sequence). The CDR3 runs to 12 residues. In DNA form, the CDR3 reads TGTGCCTGGGGGGACAGGGAATCTGAAGCTTTCTTT. Translation gives CAWGDRESEAFF.

This chain joins TRBV19 and TRBJ2-2, with 11 bases fitting TRBD1. Germline V gene lookup returns CDR1 LNHDA and CDR2 SQIVND (reference sequence). The J segment lost 7 bases and the V segment lost 6 bases, leaving 10 bases of the junction unmatched. The CDR3 consists of 16 residues. CDR3 sequence (DNA): TGTGCCAGTAGAAGACGGACAGGGGGCGGGCACGGGGAGCTGTTTTTT. Translation: CASRRRTGGGHGELFF. The full variable domain, its missing parts supplied by reference TRBV19 and TRBJ2-2, is DGGITQSPKYLFRKEGQNVTLSCEQNLNHDAMYWYRQDPGQGLRLIYYSQIVNDFQKGDIAEGYSVSREKKESFPLTVTSAQKNPTAFYLCASRRRTGGGHGELFFGEGSRLTVL.

CDR3 sequence reads: CAFSTSGGPFGGELFF. DNA for the CDR3: TGTGCCTTTTCGACTAGCGGGGGTCCCTTCGGCGGGGAGCTGTTTTTT. The rearrangement links TRBV30 to TRBJ2-2; 12 nucleotides agree with TRBD2. The CDR3 totals 16 residues. J lost 7 bases, V lost 7 bases, and 13 bases had no gene match. Germline V gene lookup returns CDR1 GTSNPN and CDR2 SVGIG (reference sequence).

Only a few counts were recorded for this clone. The chain carries TRBV27 and TRBJ2-7, with 14 bases lining up with TRBD2. J lost 4 bases, V lost 3 bases, and 5 bases had no gene match. From germline, CDR1 is MNHEY and CDR2 SMNVEV (reference sequence). The CDR3 runs 16 residues. The CDR3 DNA sequence: TGTGCCAGCAGTTTCATCGGGACTAGCGGGAGTTACGAGCAGTACTTC. Encoded protein: CASSFIGTSGSYEQYF.

The rearrangement joins TRBV19 to TRBJ1-2; D gene uncertain. Trimming stripped 4 bases from V and 5 bases from J, with 8 bases between. The length of the CDR3 is 12 residues. CDR1 and CDR2 (germline): LNHDA, SQIVND (reference sequence). CDR3 protein: CASSTDTYGYTF. In DNA form, the CDR3 reads TGTGCCAGTAGTACAGACACTTATGGCTACACCTTC.

This clone was picked up a small number of times. The rearrangement uses TRBV19 and TRBJ2-1; 9 bases are a match to TRBD2. V lost 5 bases, J lost 0 bases, and 5 bases stayed unmatched. Germline values: CDR1 LNHDA, CDR2 SQIVND (reference sequence). The CDR3 runs to 16 residues. This CDR3 is CASSSSGISSYNEQFF. The CDR3 DNA follows: TGTGCCAGTAGTTCTAGCGGGATTAGCTCCTACAATGAGCAGTTCTTC.

The chain employs TRBV30 and TRBJ2-7, with TRBD1 as a possible D gene (6 bases). The CDR3 is made up of 11 amino acids. Germline CDR1 GTSNPN, CDR2 SVGIG (reference sequence). V lost 0 bases and J 6 bases, leaving 6 bases between the germline ends. The CDR3 DNA reads TGTGCCTGGAGTGTAGGGGGCGAGCAGTACTTC. The encoded protein is CAWSVGGEQYF.

This chain joins TRBV6-8 and TRBJ2-7, with a weak D call TRBD1 (6 bases). CDR1 MNHGY and CDR2 SAAAGT come from the germline V gene. V was shortened by 6 bases and J by 3 bases, with 12 bases between the two germline ends. This CDR3 region has 13 residues. DNA of the CDR3: TGTGCCAGCAGCTATGGGACAAACTACGAGCAGTACTTC. As protein: CASSYGTNYEQYF.

V is TRBV28 and J is TRBJ1-5; TRBD1 aligns across 8 bases. Germline V gene data show CDR1 as MDHEN and CDR2 as SYDVKM. The CDR3 runs 16 residues. V shed 7 bases and J 3 bases; nucleotides not matched to a gene: 11. CDR3 loop: CASKVWTGFDNQPQHF. CDR3 in DNA: TGTGCCAGCAAAGTCTGGACAGGGTTCGACAATCAGCCCCAGCATTTT.